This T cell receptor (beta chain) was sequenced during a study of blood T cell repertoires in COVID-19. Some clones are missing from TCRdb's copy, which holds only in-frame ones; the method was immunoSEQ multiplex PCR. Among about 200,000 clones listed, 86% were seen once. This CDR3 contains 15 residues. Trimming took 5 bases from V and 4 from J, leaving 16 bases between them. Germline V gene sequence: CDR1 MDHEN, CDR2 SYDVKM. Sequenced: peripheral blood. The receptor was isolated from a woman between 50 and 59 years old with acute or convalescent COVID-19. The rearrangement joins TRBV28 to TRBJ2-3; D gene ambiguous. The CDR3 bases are TGTGCCAGCAGTCCCACAACCCCCCCAGCAGATACGCAGTATTTT. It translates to CASSPTTPPADTQYF.